This T cell receptor beta chain was retrieved from a study of blood T cell repertoires in COVID-19. Study as a whole: Researchers got acute and convalescent COVID-19 samples from the United States, Italy and Spain.

The CDR3 is 15 amino acids. Per germline, CDR1 SGHTA and CDR2 FQGNSA. V shed 5 bases and J 5 bases; nucleotides not matched to a gene: 11. Per the authors' pipeline: Cell counts per sample came from amplifying reference gene primers. Assay: immunoSEQ multiplex PCR; the TCRdb copy retains only in-frame clones and omits some. V, J and clone size are taken as reported in that table, and D and trimming were inferred from the DNA itself. The table includes some 180,000 clones, roughly 80% detected once. The sequence was collected from a man between 60 and 75 years old with acute or convalescent COVID-19. V usage is TRBV7-2 and J usage is TRBJ1-2, with TRBD1 matching 7 bases. Sequencing was done on a sample of peripheral blood. The chain's CDR3 is CASSPRVQGGYGYTF. CDR3 sequence (DNA): TGTGCCAGCAGCCCCAGAGTGCAGGGGGGATATGGCTACACCTTC.